This T cell receptor (beta chain) was identified in a study of shared clonotypes between healthy human individuals. Study-level points and caveats: Compared with memory subsets, naive subsets generally had larger estimated richness. Non-shared clonotypes had lower generation probabilities than those shared by all four donors.

With respect to this clone: The target antigen is unknown.

Trimming cost V 6 bases and J 4 bases; bases outside gene matches: 5. The CDR3 contains 15 residues. Germline V gene sequence: CDR1 KGHSH, CDR2 LQKENI. Sequenced by immunoSEQ multiplex PCR; TCRdb stores in-frame clones only, minus some. The top ten clones hold approximately 0.36% of a sample with 2 million to 2.5 million clones, more than 85% of them seen once. The chain carries TRBV18 and TRBJ2-1, with 11 bases fitting TRBD1. Sequencing was carried out using naive CD4+ T cells from PBMCs. Subset given: CD45RA+ positively selected. The sequence was collected from a man aged 18 to 29 in good health. Some clones in this sample may be carry-over from other donors' samples. The CDR3 spells CASSPGQGDYNEQFF. The CDR3, as DNA: TGTGCCAGCTCCCCGGGACAGGGGGATTACAATGAGCAGTTCTTC.